The subject of this entry is one T cell receptor (beta chain). This clonotype was counted between two and nine times. Its recognized antigen is unknown. No base qualities exist here, and no much larger clone lies one base off it. This sample is drawn from a study of blood T cells in healthy people across ages (dated by TCRdb to the mid-2010s). Notes on the research overall: In model experiments, roughly one uniquely barcoded TCR beta cDNA molecule per two T cells was captured by template switching. Age-related changes in TCR beta repertoire diversity were measured in the study by deep sequencing normalized with unique cDNA molecular identifiers. The donors were divided into four age groups: young (average about 16 years), middle-aged (around 41), aged (roughly 60) and long-lived (82). Donors of different ages were randomly distributed across sequencing lanes to avoid experimental bias. For two donors (one aged 18 to 30 and one aged 80 or older), the study analyzed two additional independent replicas of 1 million unique cDNA reads from the same blood draw. Study-wide conclusions, independent of this receptor: A strong correlation was found between observed TCR beta diversity and the percentage of naive T cells measured by flow cytometry. Since profiling was done on bulk unsorted PBMCs, naive and antigen-experienced compartments could not be conclusively compared. Donor CMV infection status was unknown, potentially confounding age-related changes in expanded clonotypes. As age increased, observed TCR beta diversity per million T cells dropped in a roughly linear way, and a significant reduction was already evident by age about 40. Compared with the aged group, the long-lived group had more naive CD4+ T cells, fewer expanded clones and increased TCR diversity, a pattern suggesting age selection. Estimates of total diversity based on one million sequenced T cells were considered lower bounds and underestimates.

At the junction V is shortened by 6 bases and J by 4 bases, with 19 bases in between. As encoded in the germline V gene (reference sequence), CDR1 is DFQATT while CDR2 is SNEGSKA. Including the terminal cysteine and phenylalanine, the CDR3 comprises 14 residues. CDR3 DNA only is kept here, 42 bases in frame from base 1. The method was 5' RACE. TCRdb names Illumina HiSeq 2500 as the instrument used. A second PCR of roughly 6 to 12 cycles was run with a J-beta primer mix and a sample-barcoded 5' primer. A unique molecular identifier was introduced onto each TCR beta cDNA molecule by a template-switch 5' adaptor carrying 12 random nucleotides. Each sample yielded at least 3 million CDR3-containing paired-end reads. The Mint cDNA synthesis kit, primed by a TRBC-specific oligonucleotide, was used to synthesize first-strand cDNA from all RNA. Following uracil-DNA glycosylase treatment, a first 18-cycle PCR with universal primers M1SS and BC2_uni_R was performed on all cDNA. In the source study's methods: Normalization of each sample was performed by random selection of 1 million high-quality reads, each carrying a distinct molecular identifier. Reads with shared molecular identifiers were discarded instead of being binned into consensus sequences. MiTCR, run with a Q25 quality threshold and the strictest error-elimination algorithm, handled CDR3 identification, clonotype clustering and error correction. A nonparametric unseen species model using Euler transformation provided a lower-bound estimate of total TCR beta diversity. TCRdb reprocessed the public reads (quality trimming at Q25 with fastp, clone calling with MiXCR) and kept in-frame beta chains. Every distinct CDR3 protein forms one entry, paired with its most common genes and DNA. TCRdb's processing, not the authors', yielded these V and J calls. The sample has 1,500,000 or so distinct CDR3 sequences on record, under 55% of them singletons. The top ten hold about 4% of the sample.

The roughly 39 donors, aged roughly 6 to 95 years, were systemically healthy Caucasian individuals from Russia. Each donor gave ten milliliters of peripheral blood, drawn into EDTA-treated Vacutainer tubes. PBMCs were isolated by Ficoll-Paque density-gradient centrifugation, with at least 6 million obtained per sample. Trizol reagent was used to extract total RNA from PBMCs, with at least 5.5 micrograms per sample. For every donor, flow cytometry on a PBMC aliquot measured the percentage of naive CD45RAhigh/CD27high T cells. The chain is encoded by TRBV20-1 joined to TRBJ2-7, and the D gene may be TRBD2, 6 bases matching. The receptor was derived from a woman aged 18-29 years in good health. The material sequenced was blood. The CDR3 is CSASLGRGLYEQYF. At the DNA level, the sequence is TGCAGTGCCTCGCTCGGGCGGGGTCTATACGAGCAGTACTTC.